The 12 T cell receptor beta chains below come from one sample, sequenced in a study of CD8 T cells in Susac syndrome. RNA totalling about 0.5 to 1 ug underwent reverse transcription with random hexamers. TCRdb called the immunoSEQ multiplex PCR reads again in MiXCR, with one record for every CDR3 protein. The data hold about 210,000 distinct CDR3 sequences, with about 95% observed a single time. The sample consisted of CD4+ T cells from PBMCs. These receptors all stem from a human donor with Susac syndrome.

The V call is TRBV11-3, the J call TRBJ2-1; D is unclear. V lost 5 bases, J lost 9 bases, and 14 bases lay in between. This CDR3 spans 13 amino acids. CDR1 is SGHNT and CDR2 is YENEEA in the germline V gene. The CDR3 loop reads CASSVAPPGEQFF. CDR3 DNA: TGTGCCAGCAGCGTGGCCCCTCCGGGTGAGCAGTTCTTC. Full variable domain (rest looked up from reference TRBV11-3 and TRBJ2-1): EAGVVQSPRYKIIEKKQPVAFWCNPISGHNTLYWYLQNLGQGPELLIRYENEEAVDDSQLPKDRFSAERLKGVDSTLKIQPAELGDSAVYLCASSVAPPGEQFFGPGTRLTVL.

V is TRBV28 and J is TRBJ1-2, with D hard to call. Germline-derived CDR1 and CDR2 are MDHEN and SYDVKM. The V end was cut by 3 bases, the J end by 8 bases, with 13 bases between. CDR3 length: 13 residues. CDR3 nucleotide sequence: TGTGCCAGCAGTTTCGCAGCTCGGGAAGGCTACACCTTC. It encodes CASSFAAREGYTF.

In DNA, the CDR3 is TGTGCCAGCACCGACAGGCCGCGGAATTCACCCCTCCACTTT. Translating it yields CASTDRPRNSPLHF. J is TRBJ1-6 and V is TRBV28, with D possibly matching TRBD1 (6 bases). CDR1 and CDR2 (germline): MDHEN, SYDVKM. V lost 7 bases, J lost 7 bases, and 14 bases lay in between. The CDR3 runs to 14 residues.

The J gene is TRBJ1-1, the V gene TRBV5-4, with 7 bases matching TRBD1. The J segment lost 1 base and the V segment lost 3 bases, leaving 9 bases of the junction unmatched. Per germline, CDR1 SGHNT and CDR2 YYREEE (reference sequence). This CDR3 has 16 amino acids. The chain's CDR3 is CASSSGPDRANTEAFF. The CDR3 DNA reads as TGTGCCAGCAGCTCCGGACCCGACAGGGCGAACACTGAAGCTTTCTTT.

This chain uses TRBV27 with TRBJ2-3, with D perhaps matching TRBD2 (7 bases). Germline CDR1 is MNHEY and CDR2 is SMNVEV (reference sequence). V was cut by 6 bases and J by 5 bases, with 21 bases left in between. The CDR3 is 16 residues long. The CDR3 nucleotides are TGTGCCAGCAGGAGGGGGAGTAGCGGGTGGGGAGATACGCAGTATTTT. Protein product: CASRRGSSGWGDTQYF.

This clonotype was observed a handful of times. V is TRBV12-3 or TRBV12-4 and J is TRBJ2-7; 9 nucleotides line up with TRBD1. The ends lost 5 bases at V and 2 bases at J; junction bases unmatched: 7. This CDR3 has 15 amino acids. CDR3 in DNA: TGTGCCAGCAGTCGGGGACAGGGTAACCCCTACGAGCAGTACTTC. Its protein product is CASSRGQGNPYEQYF.

J is TRBJ1-6 and V is TRBV28; the D is unclear. CDR1 and CDR2 from the germline V gene are MDHEN and SYDVKM. The ends were cut back, 7 bases at V and 9 bases at J, with 19 bases in the middle. There are 15 residues in the CDR3. The CDR3 DNA reads TGTGCCAGCACAACGAGGGCTACTCCAGGTTCACCCCTCCACTTT. It is translated as CASTTRATPGSPLHF.

The genes are TRBV19 and TRBJ1-2, with D perhaps TRBD1 (5 bases). The CDR3 has 12 amino acids. Deletions cut 11 bases from V and 4 bases from J, with 14 bases between. The V gene's germline CDR1 is LNHDA and CDR2 SQIVND (reference sequence). The CDR3 sequence is CACERGAYGYTF. CDR3 DNA sequence: TGTGCCTGCGAGAGGGGCGCCTATGGCTACACCTTC. Full variable domain (remainder filled in from reference TRBV19 and TRBJ1-2): DGGITQSPKYLFRKEGQNVTLSCEQNLNHDAMYWYRQDPGQGLRLIYYSQIVNDFQKGDIAEGYSVSREKKESFPLTVTSAQKNPTAFYLCACERGAYGYTFGSGTRLTVV.

The chain is built from TRBV27 and TRBJ1-2; D might be TRBD1 (6 bases). The germline V gene encodes CDR1 MNHEY and CDR2 SMNVEV (reference sequence). The CDR3 is 13 amino acids. Trimming stripped 2 bases from V and 6 bases from J, with 10 bases between. The CDR3, as DNA: TGTGCCAGCAGTTTAAACAGGGAGGATGGCTACACCTTC. As protein: CASSLNREDGYTF.

This chain connects TRBV28 to TRBJ1-2; no clear D gene. V was pared by 6 bases and J by 5 bases, with 19 bases between. CDR1 and CDR2 (germline): MDHEN, SYDVKM. CDR3 length: 15 residues. The CDR3 here is CASSSKPGQRYGYTF. CDR3 in DNA: TGTGCCAGCAGCTCCAAACCGGGCCAAAGATATGGCTACACCTTC.

The chain links TRBV6-5 to TRBJ2-6; D uncertain. This CDR3 contains 15 residues. Germline CDR1 MNHEY, CDR2 SVGAGI. The germline V and J ends were trimmed by 0 bases and 2 bases, with 5 bases remaining between them. CDR3 coding DNA: TGTGCCAGCAGTTACTCACGGGCTGGGGCCAACGTCCTGACTTTC. It specifies CASSYSRAGANVLTF.

The chain couples TRBV4-2 to TRBJ1-2, with 7 positions matching TRBD1. In germline, CDR1 is LGHNA, CDR2 YNFKEQ. The V segment lost 4 bases and the J segment 6 bases; nucleotides outside the gene matches: 11. This CDR3 has 15 amino acids. The CDR3 DNA sequence: TGTGCCAGCAGCCGAAGGGGGACAGAAGCAGATGGCTACACCTTC. Translated, it gives CASSRRGTEADGYTF.